This TCR beta chain was profiled in a study of blood T cell repertoires in COVID-19. Study-level background: The samples span acute and convalescent COVID-19 from the United States, Italy and Spain.

V lost 0 bases and J lost 11; bases outside the gene matches: 9. Germline CDR1 and CDR2: LGHDT and YNNKEL (reference sequence). The CDR3 sequence is 14 residues long. This table comes from immunoSEQ multiplex PCR, and its TCRdb copy is limited to in-frame clones, with some not included. The sample has 90,000 to 140,000 clones; 81% are singletons. Sequencing used peripheral blood. The clonotype was recovered from a woman in her 70s with acute or convalescent COVID-19. The J gene is TRBJ1-1, the V gene TRBV3-1 (or the pseudogene TRBV3-2); 7 positions match TRBD1. The CDR3 region has the DNA TGTGCCAGCAGCCAAGATCTGAGGGGGCGCGGGGCTTTCTTT. Its protein product is CASSQDLRGRGAFF.